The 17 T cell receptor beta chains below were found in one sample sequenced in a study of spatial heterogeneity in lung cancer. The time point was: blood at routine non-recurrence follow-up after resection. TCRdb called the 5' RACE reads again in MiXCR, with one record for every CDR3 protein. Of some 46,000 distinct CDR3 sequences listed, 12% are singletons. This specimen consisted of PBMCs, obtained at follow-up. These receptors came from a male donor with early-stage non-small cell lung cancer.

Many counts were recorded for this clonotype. The CDR3 loop is CSARPRAGNQPQHF. CDR3 coding DNA: TGCAGTGCTAGACCCAGGGCGGGAAATCAGCCCCAGCATTTT. The chain recombines TRBV20-1 with TRBJ1-5; possible D gene TRBD1, 5 bases. Germline values: CDR1 DFQATT, CDR2 SNEGSKA (reference sequence). CDR3 length: 14 amino acids. V dropped 2 bases and J dropped 4 bases, with 12 bases sitting between them.

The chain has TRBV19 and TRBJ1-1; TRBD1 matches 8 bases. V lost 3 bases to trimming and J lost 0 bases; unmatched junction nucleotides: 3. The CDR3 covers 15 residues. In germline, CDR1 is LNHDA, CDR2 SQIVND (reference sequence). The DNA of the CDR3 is TGTGCCAGTAGTATCCGGGGACAGGTGAACACTGAAGCTTTCTTT. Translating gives CASSIRGQVNTEAFF.

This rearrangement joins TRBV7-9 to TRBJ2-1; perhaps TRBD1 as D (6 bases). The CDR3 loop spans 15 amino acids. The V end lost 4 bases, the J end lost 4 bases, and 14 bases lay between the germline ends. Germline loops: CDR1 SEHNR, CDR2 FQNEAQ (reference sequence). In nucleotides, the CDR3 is TGTGCCAGCAGCTACATCGGGACACCATACAATGAGCAGTTCTTC. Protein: CASSYIGTPYNEQFF.

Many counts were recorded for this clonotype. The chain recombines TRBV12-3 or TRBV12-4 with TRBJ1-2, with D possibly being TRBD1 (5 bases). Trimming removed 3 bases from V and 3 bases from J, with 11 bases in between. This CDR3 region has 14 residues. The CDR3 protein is CASSFKGPDYGYTF. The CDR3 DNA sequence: TGTGCCAGCAGTTTTAAGGGACCCGACTATGGCTACACCTTC.

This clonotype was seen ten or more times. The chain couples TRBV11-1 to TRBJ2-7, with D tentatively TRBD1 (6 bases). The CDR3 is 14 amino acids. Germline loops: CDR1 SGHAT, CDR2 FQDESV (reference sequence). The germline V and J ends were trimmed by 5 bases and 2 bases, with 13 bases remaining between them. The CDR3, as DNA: TGTGCCAGCAGCCCCCGGGACACGACCTACGAGCAGTACTTC. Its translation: CASSPRDTTYEQYF.

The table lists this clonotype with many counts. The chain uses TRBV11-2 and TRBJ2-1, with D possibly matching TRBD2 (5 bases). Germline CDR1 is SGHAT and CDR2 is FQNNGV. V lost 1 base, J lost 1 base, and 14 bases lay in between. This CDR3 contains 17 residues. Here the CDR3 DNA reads TGTGCCAGCAGCTTAGTACCCCGGGGAAGATCCTACAATGAGCAGTTCTTC. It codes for CASSLVPRGRSYNEQFF.

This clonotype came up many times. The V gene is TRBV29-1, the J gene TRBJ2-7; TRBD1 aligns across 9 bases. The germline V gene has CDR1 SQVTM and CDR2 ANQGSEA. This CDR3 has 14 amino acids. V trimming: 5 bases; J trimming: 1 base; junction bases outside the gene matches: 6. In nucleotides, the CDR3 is TGCAGCGTTACTTCGGGACAGGGTTCCTACGAGCAGTACTTC. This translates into CSVTSGQGSYEQYF.

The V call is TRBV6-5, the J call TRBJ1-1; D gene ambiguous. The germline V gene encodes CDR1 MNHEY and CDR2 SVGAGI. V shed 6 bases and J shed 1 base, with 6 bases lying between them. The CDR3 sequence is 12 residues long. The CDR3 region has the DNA TGTGCCAGCAGACAGTGGAACACTGAAGCTTTCTTT. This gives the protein CASRQWNTEAFF.

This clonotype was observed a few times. As DNA, the CDR3 is TGCAGTGCTGCCTGGACGTCGGATCAGCCCCAGCATTTT. This gives the protein CSAAWTSDQPQHF. The chain has TRBV20-1 and TRBJ1-5, with D uncertain. Germline CDR1 reads DFQATT; CDR2 reads SNEGSKA (reference sequence). The CDR3 is made up of 13 amino acids. Trimming cost V 5 bases and J 5 bases, with 13 bases left between them.

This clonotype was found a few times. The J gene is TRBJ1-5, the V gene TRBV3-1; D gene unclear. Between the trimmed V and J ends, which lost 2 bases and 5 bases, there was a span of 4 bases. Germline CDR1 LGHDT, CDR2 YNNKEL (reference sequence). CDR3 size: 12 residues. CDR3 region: CASSQFDQPQHF. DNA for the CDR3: TGTGCCAGCAGCCAATTCGATCAGCCCCAGCATTTT.

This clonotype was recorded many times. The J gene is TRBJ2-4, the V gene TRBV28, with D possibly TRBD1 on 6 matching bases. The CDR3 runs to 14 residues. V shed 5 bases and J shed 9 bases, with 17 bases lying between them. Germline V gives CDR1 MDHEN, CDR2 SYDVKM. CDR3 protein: CASSPTGLDSIQYF. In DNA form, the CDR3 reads TGTGCCAGCAGTCCCACAGGGTTAGATTCCATTCAGTACTTC.

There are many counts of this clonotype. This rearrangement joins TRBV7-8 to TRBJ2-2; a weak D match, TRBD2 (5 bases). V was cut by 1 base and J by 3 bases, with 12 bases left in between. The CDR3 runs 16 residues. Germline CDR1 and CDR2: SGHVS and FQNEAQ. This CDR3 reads CASSLGERAHTGELFF. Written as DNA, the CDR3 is TGTGCCAGCAGCTTAGGGGAGAGGGCACACACCGGGGAGCTGTTTTTT.

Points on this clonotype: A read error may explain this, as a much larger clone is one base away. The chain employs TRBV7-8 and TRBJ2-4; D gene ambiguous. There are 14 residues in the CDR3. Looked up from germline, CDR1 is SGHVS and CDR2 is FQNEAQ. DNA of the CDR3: TGTGTCAGCAGCTTAGCCAGAGCCAAAAACATTCAGTACTTC. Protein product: CVSSLARAKNIQYF.

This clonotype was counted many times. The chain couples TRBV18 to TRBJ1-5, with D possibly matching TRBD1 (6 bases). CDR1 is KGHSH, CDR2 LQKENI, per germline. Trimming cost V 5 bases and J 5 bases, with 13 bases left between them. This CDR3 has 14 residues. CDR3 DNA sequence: TGTGCCAGCTCAGCAGGGAAGGGGGATCAGCCCCAGCATTTT. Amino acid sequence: CASSAGKGDQPQHF.

The CDR3 is CASSSSGTNTGELFF. CDR3 coding DNA: TGTGCCAGCAGTTCTAGCGGGACGAACACCGGGGAGCTGTTTTTT. This chain uses TRBV12-3 or TRBV12-4 with TRBJ2-2, with 9 bases fitting TRBD2. V was clipped by 4 bases and J by 0 bases; unmatched bases: 0. The CDR3 totals 15 residues.

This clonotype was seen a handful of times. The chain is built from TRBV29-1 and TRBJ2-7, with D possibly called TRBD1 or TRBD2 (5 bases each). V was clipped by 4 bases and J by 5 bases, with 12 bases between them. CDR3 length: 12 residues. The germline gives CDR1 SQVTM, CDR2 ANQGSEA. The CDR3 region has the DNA TGCAGCGTTGGAGTTCTGGGGGACGAGCAGTACTTC. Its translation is CSVGVLGDEQYF.

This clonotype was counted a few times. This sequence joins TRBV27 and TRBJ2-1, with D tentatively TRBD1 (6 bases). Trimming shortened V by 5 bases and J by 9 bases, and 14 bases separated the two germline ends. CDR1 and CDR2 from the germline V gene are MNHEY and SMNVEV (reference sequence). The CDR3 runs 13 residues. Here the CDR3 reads CASSLRTESEQFF. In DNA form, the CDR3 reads TGTGCCAGCAGTCTACGGACAGAGAGTGAGCAGTTCTTC.